This TCR beta chain stems from a study of cytomegalovirus exposure and HLA in healthy donors. General study findings and limits: A few chains linked to CMV were shown in vitro to be specific for CMV antigens.

With 5 bases clipped from V and 3 bases from J, the junction kept 6 bases outside the gene matches. The germline CDR1 and CDR2 sequences are SGHAT and FQNNGV. The length of the CDR3 is 14 residues. As for this clone: Its specificity is not known.

The table came from immunoSEQ multiplex PCR; TCRdb's copy has only in-frame clones and leaves some out. The table lists hundreds of thousands of clones, over 75% of them singletons. Sequencing was done on a sample of PBMCs. The chain recombines TRBV11-2 with TRBJ2-7; 8 bases agree with TRBD1. This TCR derives from a man between 18 and 35 years old in good health and CMV-seropositive. CDR3 region: CASSQRQGFYEQYF. As DNA, the CDR3 is TGTGCCAGCAGCCAGAGACAGGGGTTCTACGAGCAGTACTTC.